This T cell receptor beta chain was captured in a study of T-cell reconstitution after alpha-beta-depleted transplantation in children. Preparation of the TCRbeta library used unique molecular identifiers. TCRdb used MiXCR to reprocess the PCR reads, holding one entry per CDR3 protein. Found here are some 290,000 distinct CDR3 sequences, over 8% of them singletons; the top ten hold 10%. The CDR3 consists of 17 residues. Per the germline V gene, CDR1 is SGDLS and CDR2 is YYNGEE. Trimming pared 0 bases from V and 5 bases from J, leaving 21 bases between. This sample comprised PBMCs from the stem cell graft donor, obtained from the stem cell graft. The chain carries TRBV9 and TRBJ2-7; weak D call: TRBD1 (5 bases). The TCR comes from a human donor who donated a stem cell graft to a child with SCID. Here the CDR3 reads CASSVGNGAVTLDEQYF. CDR3 in DNA: TGTGCCAGCAGCGTAGGGAATGGGGCCGTGACCCTCGACGAGCAGTACTTC.